The 21 T cell receptor beta chains below all came from one sample that was sequenced in a study of blood T cell repertoires in COVID-19 (dated by TCRdb to the early 2020s). The receptor library was made with the immunoSEQ multiplex PCR assay. The table was pulled from immuneACCESS by TCRdb, which kept in-frame rearrangements only. Such tables lose some clones; where checked, under half of the loss comes from unresolved V genes, and the rest has no known cause. The sample data list more than 150,000 clones, and over 75% of these were observed just once. Jointly, the top ten make up approximately 12% of the sample. The source material was peripheral blood. These receptors were taken from an older man who had recovered from COVID-19.

This chain links TRBV7-9 with TRBJ2-7, with TRBD2 matching 11 bases. V was clipped by 5 bases and J by 7 bases; unmatched bases: 13. CDR3 length: 16 residues. Germline-derived CDR1 and CDR2 are SEHNR and FQNEAQ (reference sequence). The chain's CDR3 is CASSAHGTSGLREQYF. Written as DNA, the CDR3 is TGTGCCAGCAGCGCGCACGGGACTAGCGGACTCCGTGAGCAGTACTTC.

The J gene is TRBJ1-5, the V gene TRBV11-2; 12 bases map to TRBD1. Germline-derived CDR1 and CDR2 are SGHAT and FQNNGV. CDR3 size: 15 residues. With 5 bases clipped from V and 5 bases from J, the junction kept 4 bases outside the gene matches. The CDR3: CASSPGQGADQPQHF. DNA of the CDR3: TGTGCCAGCAGCCCGGGACAGGGGGCCGATCAGCCCCAGCATTTT.

This chain connects TRBV18 to TRBJ2-7; TRBD2 might be the D (5 bases). The CDR3 totals 14 residues. Germline V CDR1 and CDR2: KGHSH, LQKENI. The V gene lost 2 bases and the J gene lost 6 bases, with 14 bases spanning the gap. This chain's CDR3 is CASSPITRSGEQYF. In DNA, the CDR3 is TGTGCCAGCTCACCAATCACTAGATCTGGCGAGCAGTACTTC.

The V and J genes are TRBV14 and TRBJ2-7, with D possibly matching TRBD1 (6 bases). The V end was cut by 1 base, the J end by 0 bases, with 10 bases between. The germline CDR1 and CDR2 sequences are SGHDN and FVKESK. There are 15 residues in the CDR3. The CDR3 loop reads CASSQATGSSYEQYF. The CDR3 DNA sequence: TGTGCCAGCAGCCAAGCAACAGGGAGCTCCTACGAGCAGTACTTC.

CDR3 DNA sequence: TGTGCCAGCTCACAAGCGGGAGAACCAGATACGCAGTATTTT. This gives the protein CASSQAGEPDTQYF. This chain links TRBV18 with TRBJ2-3, with 8 bases matching TRBD2. With V trimmed by 4 bases and J by 4 bases, 4 bases remained unmatched. This CDR3 comprises 14 residues. Germline CDR1 KGHSH, CDR2 LQKENI.

In nucleotides, the CDR3 is TGTGCCAGCAGCCTCACTAGCGGGAGCTACGAGCAGTACTTC. It encodes CASSLTSGSYEQYF. The chain joins TRBV7-2 to TRBJ2-7; 11 positions match TRBD2. There are 14 residues in the CDR3. Germline trimming cut 5 bases from V and 3 bases from J; bases unmatched to any gene: 3. Per germline, CDR1 SGHTA and CDR2 FQGNSA. The entire variable domain, with the rest obtained from reference TRBV7-2 and TRBJ2-7, is as follows: GAGVSQSPSNKVTEKGKDVELRCDPISGHTALYWYRQSLGQGLEFLIYFQGNSAPDKSGLPSDRFSAERTGGSVSTLTIQRTQQEDSAVYLCASSLTSGSYEQYFGPGTRLTVT.

V gene TRBV6-5 combines with J gene TRBJ2-7; TRBD1 is a possible D gene (6 bases). Germline loops: CDR1 MNHEY, CDR2 SVGAGI. V gave up 4 bases and J gave up 1 base, with 14 bases separating them. The CDR3 consists of 15 residues. CDR3 protein: CASSLTGTPSYEQYF. Written as DNA, the CDR3 is TGTGCCAGCAGTTTAACCGGGACACCGTCCTACGAGCAGTACTTC.

This sequence joins TRBV30 and TRBJ2-5, with TRBD2 identical over 12 bases. Germline V gene sequence: CDR1 GTSNPN, CDR2 SVGIG (reference sequence). J gave up 5 bases and V 2 bases, and 6 bases lay outside the gene matches. There are 15 residues in the CDR3. The CDR3 loop is CAWSRLAGVGETQYF. The CDR3, as DNA: TGTGCCTGGAGTAGACTAGCGGGAGTTGGGGAGACCCAGTACTTC.

The chain joins TRBV9 to TRBJ2-1, with TRBD2 matching 9 bases. The CDR3 loop spans 20 amino acids. Trimming cost V 0 bases and J 0 bases; bases outside gene matches: 13. The V gene's germline CDR1 is SGDLS and CDR2 YYNGEE. DNA for the CDR3: TGTGCCAGCAGCGTAGCAGCGACTAGCGGAGGATGGCTCTCCTACAATGAGCAGTTCTTC. Its protein product is CASSVAATSGGWLSYNEQFF.

The chain recombines TRBV30 with TRBJ2-1, with TRBD2 identical over 7 bases. This CDR3 comprises 14 residues. Looked up from germline, CDR1 is GTSNPN and CDR2 is SVGIG (reference sequence). Trimming at V came to 2 bases and at J to 3 bases, leaving 4 bases not matched to a gene. The CDR3 loop reads CAWSPGGGYNEQFF. CDR3 in DNA: TGTGCCTGGAGTCCTGGCGGGGGCTACAATGAGCAGTTCTTC.

The J gene is TRBJ1-2, the V gene TRBV6-1; no definite D call. The V gene lost 1 base and the J gene lost 5 bases, with 5 bases spanning the gap. The germline V gene has CDR1 MNHNS and CDR2 SASEGT. The CDR3 spans 12 residues. CDR3 sequence reads: CASSEVSYGYTF. CDR3 in DNA: TGTGCCAGCAGTGAAGTGTCTTATGGCTACACCTTC.

This clone turned up a few times. The CDR3 DNA follows: TGCGCCAGCAGCACGGGACAGGGGGGTGAAAAACTGTTTTTT. It translates to CASSTGQGGEKLFF. The chain employs TRBV5-1 and TRBJ1-4; 11 bases are shared with TRBD1. CDR3 length: 14 residues. The germline gives CDR1 SGHRS, CDR2 YFSETQ. The ends lost 4 bases at V and 7 bases at J; junction bases unmatched: 3.

The genes are TRBV9 and TRBJ2-7, with D possibly matching TRBD2 (7 bases). The germline V gene encodes CDR1 SGDLS and CDR2 YYNGEE. V shed 0 bases and J shed 3 bases, with 13 bases lying between them. CDR3 length: 15 residues. Written as DNA, the CDR3 is TGTGCCAGCAGCGTAGAGGGGGAGGGAATCTACGAGCAGTACTTC. Protein product: CASSVEGEGIYEQYF.

The genes are TRBV7-2 and TRBJ2-4; 7 nucleotides align to TRBD1. After removal of 5 bases from V and 0 bases from J, the junction contained 13 bases not matched to a gene. Germline CDR1 is SGHTA and CDR2 is FQGNSA. The CDR3 extends over 18 amino acids. The CDR3 reads CASSQYPGQRVAKNIQYF. CDR3 nucleotides: TGTGCCAGCAGCCAATACCCGGGACAGAGAGTAGCCAAAAACATTCAGTACTTC.

This chain uses TRBV18 with TRBJ2-2, with TRBD1 matching 11 bases. Trimming at V came to 2 bases and at J to 4 bases, leaving 3 bases not matched to a gene. Germline CDR1 and CDR2: KGHSH and LQKENI. There are 16 residues in the CDR3. CDR3 protein: CASSPGQGAVTGELFF. The CDR3 DNA follows: TGTGCCAGCTCACCAGGACAGGGGGCGGTCACCGGGGAGCTGTTTTTT.

The sample holds one count of this clone. Other DNA sequences of this sample code for an identical CDR3. The V call is TRBV7-9, the J call TRBJ1-3; 7 nucleotides align to TRBD1. From germline, CDR1 is SEHNR and CDR2 FQNEAQ (reference sequence). The CDR3 extends over 15 amino acids. The junction had 4 bases not matched to a gene; V was cut back by 5 bases and J by 0 bases. CDR3 in amino acids: CASSLDRSSGNTIYF. In DNA, the CDR3 is TGTGCCAGCAGCCTGGACAGGAGCTCTGGAAACACCATATATTTT.

The genes are TRBV2 and TRBJ1-1, with D possibly being TRBD1 (6 bases). Germline V gene sequence: CDR1 SNHLY, CDR2 FYNNEI. V was pared by 9 bases and J by 2 bases, with 10 bases between. This CDR3 is 12 amino acids long. In DNA, the CDR3 is TGTGCCAGTAGGGACATCAACACTGAAGCTTTCTTT. Protein product: CASRDINTEAFF. The full variable domain, in which reference TRBV2 and TRBJ1-1 provide the parts outside the CDR3, is EPEVTQTPSHQVTQMGQEVILRCVPISNHLYFYWYRQILGQKVEFLVSFYNNEISEKSEIFDDQFSVERPDGSNFTLKIRSTKLEDSAMYFCASRDINTEAFFGQGTRLTVV.

The chain is built from TRBV15 and TRBJ2-7; possible D gene TRBD2, 6 bases. This CDR3 has 15 residues. The germline gives CDR1 LNHNV, CDR2 YYDKDF (reference sequence). Trimming cost V 0 bases and J 1 base, with 10 bases left between them. CDR3 sequence (DNA): TGTGCCACCAGCAGAGAGAGCGGGTCTTCCTACGAGCAGTACTTC. It specifies CATSRESGSSYEQYF.

This clone was seen a handful of times. Other nucleotide sequences from this sample produce the same CDR3. The chain couples TRBV19 to TRBJ1-3; D unclear. This CDR3 comprises 11 residues. The V end was cut by 8 bases, the J end by 3 bases, with 5 bases between. Per germline, CDR1 LNHDA and CDR2 SQIVND (reference sequence). Written as DNA, the CDR3 is TGTGCCAGTGGGAGTGGAAACACCATATATTTT. It specifies CASGSGNTIYF. Complete variable domain (other parts from reference TRBV19 and TRBJ1-3): DGGITQSPKYLFRKEGQNVTLSCEQNLNHDAMYWYRQDPGQGLRLIYYSQIVNDFQKGDIAEGYSVSREKKESFPLTVTSAQKNPTAFYLCASGSGNTIYFGEGSWLTVV.

The chain recombines TRBV5-8 with TRBJ1-5; 9 bases agree with TRBD1. The CDR3 runs to 16 residues. CDR1 is SGHTS, CDR2 YDEGEE, per germline. J was trimmed by 1 base and V by 0 bases; bases with no gene match: 2. For the CDR3, the DNA is TGTGCCAGCAGCTTGGACGGACAGGGGAGCAATCAGCCCCAGCATTTT. It specifies CASSLDGQGSNQPQHF.

CDR3 region: CASSDQSRGSYEQYF. CDR3 coding DNA: TGTGCCAGCAGTGACCAATCCAGGGGGTCCTACGAGCAGTACTTC. The chain employs TRBV2 and TRBJ2-7; 7 nucleotides align to TRBD1. The germline CDR1 and CDR2 sequences are SNHLY and FYNNEI. V gave up 3 bases and J gave up 1 base; unmatched junction bases: 6. The CDR3 runs to 15 residues.